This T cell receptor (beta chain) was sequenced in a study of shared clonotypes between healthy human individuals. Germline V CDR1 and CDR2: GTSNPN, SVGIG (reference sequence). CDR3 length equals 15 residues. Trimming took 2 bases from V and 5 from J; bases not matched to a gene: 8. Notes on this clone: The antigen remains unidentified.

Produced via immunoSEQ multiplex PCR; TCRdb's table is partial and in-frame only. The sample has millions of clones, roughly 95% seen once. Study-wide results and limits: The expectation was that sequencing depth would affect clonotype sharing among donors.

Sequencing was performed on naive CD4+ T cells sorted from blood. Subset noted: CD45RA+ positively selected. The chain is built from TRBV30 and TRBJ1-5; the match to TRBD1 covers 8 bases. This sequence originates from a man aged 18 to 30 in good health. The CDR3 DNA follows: TGTGCCTGGAGTCGGACAGGGAAATCTTATCAGCCCCAGCATTTT. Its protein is CAWSRTGKSYQPQHF.